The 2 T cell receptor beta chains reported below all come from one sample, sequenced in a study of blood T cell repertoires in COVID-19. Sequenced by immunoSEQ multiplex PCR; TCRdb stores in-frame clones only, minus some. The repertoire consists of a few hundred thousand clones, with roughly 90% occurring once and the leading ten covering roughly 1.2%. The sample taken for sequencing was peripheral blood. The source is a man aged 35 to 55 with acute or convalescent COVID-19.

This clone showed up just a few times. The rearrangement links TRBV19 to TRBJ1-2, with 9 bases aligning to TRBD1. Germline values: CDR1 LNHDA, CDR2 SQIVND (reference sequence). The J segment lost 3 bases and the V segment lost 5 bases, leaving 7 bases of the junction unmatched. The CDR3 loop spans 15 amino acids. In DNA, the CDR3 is TGTGCCAGTAGTGAGAACAGGGGGCAGGACTATGGCTACACCTTC. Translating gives CASSENRGQDYGYTF.

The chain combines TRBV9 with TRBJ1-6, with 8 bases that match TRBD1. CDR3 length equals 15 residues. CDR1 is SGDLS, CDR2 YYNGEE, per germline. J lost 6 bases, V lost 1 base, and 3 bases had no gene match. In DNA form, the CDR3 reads TGTGCCAGCAGCGTAACCGGACAGGGTAATTCACCCCTCCACTTT. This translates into CASSVTGQGNSPLHF.